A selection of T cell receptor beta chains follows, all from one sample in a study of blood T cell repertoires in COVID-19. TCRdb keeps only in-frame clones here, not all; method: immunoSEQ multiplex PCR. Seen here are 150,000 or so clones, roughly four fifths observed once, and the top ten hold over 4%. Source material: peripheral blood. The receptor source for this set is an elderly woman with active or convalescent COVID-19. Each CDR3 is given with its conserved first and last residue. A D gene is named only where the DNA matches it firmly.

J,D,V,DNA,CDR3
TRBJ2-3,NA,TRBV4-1,TGCGCCAGCAGCCAAGATACGGACAGTAGGTCAGATACGCAGTATTTT,CASSQDTDSRSDTQYF
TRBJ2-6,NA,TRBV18,TGTGCCAGCTCACCGACCCGACAGAGCTCTGGGGCCAACGTCCTGACTTTC,CASSPTRQSSGANVLTF
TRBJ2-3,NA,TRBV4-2,TGTGCCAGCAGCCAGGAAATACAGGGCACGGCGGATACGCAGTATTTT,CASSQEIQGTADTQYF
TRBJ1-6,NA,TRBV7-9,TGTGCCACCATACCGTTTGTCGGGGTTAATTCACCCCTCCACTTT,CATIPFVGVNSPLHF
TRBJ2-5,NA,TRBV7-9,TGTGCCAGCAGCGAGGATGGCGAGACCCAGTACTTC,CASSEDGETQYF
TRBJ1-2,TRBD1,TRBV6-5,TGTGCCAGCAATGGGGGACAGGGAATCTATGGCTACACCTTC,CASNGGQGIYGYTF
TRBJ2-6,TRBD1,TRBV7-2,TGTGCCAGCAGCTTACCGACAGGGAACTTGGGTGGGGCCAACGTCCTGACTTTC,CASSLPTGNLGGANVLTF
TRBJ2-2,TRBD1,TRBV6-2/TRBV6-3,TGTGCCAGCGGCCGACCCGGAGCAGGGGGAACCGGGGAGCTGTTTTTT,CASGRPGAGGTGELFF
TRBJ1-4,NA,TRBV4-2,TGTGCCAGCAGCCAACGTGGGGCGCTCGGTGAAAAACTGTTTTTT,CASSQRGALGEKLFF
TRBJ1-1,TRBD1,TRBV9,TGTGCCAGCAGCGGCGGGACAGGGCCTATGAACACTGAAGCTTTCTTT,CASSGGTGPMNTEAFF
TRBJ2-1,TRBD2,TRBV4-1,TGCGCCAGCAGCCAAGCCCTACTAGCGGGGGGATACGGATACAATGAGCAGTTCTTC,CASSQALLAGGYGYNEQFF
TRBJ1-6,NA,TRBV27,TGTGCCAGCAGTTTATTGGGCCCCTCGCCCCTCCACTTT,CASSLLGPSPLHF
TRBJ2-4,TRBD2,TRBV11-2,TGTGCCAGCAGCTTAGCGGGAGGCAAAAACATTCAGTACTTC,CASSLAGGKNIQYF
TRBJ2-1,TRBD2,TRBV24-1,TGTGCCACCAGTGATGTGGCTAGCGGGGGGTATGAGCAGTTCTTC,CATSDVASGGYEQFF